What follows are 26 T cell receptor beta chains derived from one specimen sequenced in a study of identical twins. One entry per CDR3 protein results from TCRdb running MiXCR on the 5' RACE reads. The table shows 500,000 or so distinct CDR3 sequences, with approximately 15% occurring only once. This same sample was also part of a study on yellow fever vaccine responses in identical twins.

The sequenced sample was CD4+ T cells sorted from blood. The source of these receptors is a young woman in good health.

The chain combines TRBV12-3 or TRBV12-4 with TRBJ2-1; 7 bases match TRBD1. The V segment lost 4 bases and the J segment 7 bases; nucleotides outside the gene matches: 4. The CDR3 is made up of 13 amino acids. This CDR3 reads CASSYRGVNEQFF. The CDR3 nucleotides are TGTGCCAGCAGTTACAGGGGTGTGAATGAGCAGTTCTTC.

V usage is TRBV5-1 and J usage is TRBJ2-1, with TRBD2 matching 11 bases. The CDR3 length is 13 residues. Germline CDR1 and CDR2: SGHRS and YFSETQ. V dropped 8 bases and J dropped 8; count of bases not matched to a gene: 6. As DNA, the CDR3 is TGCGCCAGTCGACTAGCGGGAAGTCATGAGCAGTTCTTC. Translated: CASRLAGSHEQFF.

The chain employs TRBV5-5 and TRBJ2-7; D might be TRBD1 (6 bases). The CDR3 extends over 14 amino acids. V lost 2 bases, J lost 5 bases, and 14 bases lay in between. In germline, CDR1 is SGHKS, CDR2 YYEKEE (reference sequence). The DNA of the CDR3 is TGTGCCAGCAGCTTTGGTCTCGGGACAAACGAGCAGTACTTC. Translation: CASSFGLGTNEQYF. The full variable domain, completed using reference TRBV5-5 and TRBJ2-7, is DAGVTQSPTHLIKTRGQQVTLRCSPISGHKSVSWYQQVLGQGPQFIFQYYEKEERGRGNFPDRFSARQFPNYSSELNVNALLLGDSALYLCASSFGLGTNEQYFGPGTRLTVT.

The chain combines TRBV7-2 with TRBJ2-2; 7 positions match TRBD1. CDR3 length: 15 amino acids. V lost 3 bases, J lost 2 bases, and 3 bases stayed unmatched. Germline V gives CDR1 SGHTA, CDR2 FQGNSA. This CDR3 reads CASSFGTDNTGELFF. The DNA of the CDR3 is TGTGCCAGCAGCTTTGGGACAGACAACACCGGGGAGCTGTTTTTT.

The CDR3 region is CASSWDRGGELFF. The CDR3, as DNA: TGTGCCAGCAGCTGGGACAGGGGGGGGGAGCTGTTTTTT. V usage is TRBV12-3 or TRBV12-4 and J usage is TRBJ2-2; the match to TRBD1 covers 11 bases. After removal of 6 bases from V and 8 bases from J, the junction contained 2 bases not matched to a gene. This CDR3 contains 13 residues.

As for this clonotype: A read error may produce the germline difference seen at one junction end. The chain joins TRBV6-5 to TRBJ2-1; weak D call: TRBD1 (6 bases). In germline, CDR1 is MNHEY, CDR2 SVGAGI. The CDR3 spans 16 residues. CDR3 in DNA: TGTGCCAGCACTTACAGACAGGCCAGCTCCTACAATGAGCAGTTCTTC. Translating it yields CASTYRQASSYNEQFF.

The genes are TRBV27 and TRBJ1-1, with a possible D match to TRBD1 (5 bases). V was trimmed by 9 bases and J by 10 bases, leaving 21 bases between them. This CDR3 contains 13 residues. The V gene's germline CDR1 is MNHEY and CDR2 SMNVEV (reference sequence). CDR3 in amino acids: CARFGTPVCSAFF. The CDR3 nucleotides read TGTGCCAGATTCGGGACTCCAGTTTGTTCAGCTTTCTTT.

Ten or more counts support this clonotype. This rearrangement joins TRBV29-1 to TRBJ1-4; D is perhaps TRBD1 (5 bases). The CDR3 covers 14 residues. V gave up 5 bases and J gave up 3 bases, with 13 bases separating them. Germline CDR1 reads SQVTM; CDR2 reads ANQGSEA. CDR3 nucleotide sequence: TGCAGCGTTATCTCAGGGAAGGCTAATGAAAAACTGTTTTTT. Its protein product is CSVISGKANEKLFF.

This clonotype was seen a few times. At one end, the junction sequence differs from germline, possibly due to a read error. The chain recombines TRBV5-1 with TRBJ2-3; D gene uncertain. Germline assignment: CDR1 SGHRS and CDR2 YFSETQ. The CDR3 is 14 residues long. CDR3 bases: TGCGCCAGCATCTTGAGGTTAGCCGCAGATACGCAGTATTTT. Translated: CASILRLAADTQYF.

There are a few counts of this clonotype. The CDR3 protein is CASSLLPGTSGINGELFF. The CDR3 bases are TGCGCCAGCAGCCTTCTACCCGGGACTAGCGGGATTAACGGGGAGCTGTTTTTT. V is TRBV4-1 and J is TRBJ2-2; 13 nucleotides align to TRBD2. The germline CDR1 and CDR2 sequences are MGHRA and YSYEKL. CDR3 size: 18 residues. The junction had 12 bases not matched to a gene; V was cut back by 4 bases and J by 7 bases.

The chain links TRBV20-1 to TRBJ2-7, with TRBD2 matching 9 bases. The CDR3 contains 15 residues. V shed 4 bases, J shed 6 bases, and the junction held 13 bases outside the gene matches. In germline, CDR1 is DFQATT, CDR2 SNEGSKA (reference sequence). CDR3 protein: CSATLAGVPLGEQYF. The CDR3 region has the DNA TGCAGTGCTACTTTAGCGGGAGTACCTTTGGGCGAGCAGTACTTC.

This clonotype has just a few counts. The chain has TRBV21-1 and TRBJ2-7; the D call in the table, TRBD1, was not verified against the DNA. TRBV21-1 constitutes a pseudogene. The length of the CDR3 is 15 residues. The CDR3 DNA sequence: TGTGCCAGCAGCAAAGAGGCGGGCTGTCTCTACGAGCAGTACTTC. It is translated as CASSKEAGCLYEQYF.

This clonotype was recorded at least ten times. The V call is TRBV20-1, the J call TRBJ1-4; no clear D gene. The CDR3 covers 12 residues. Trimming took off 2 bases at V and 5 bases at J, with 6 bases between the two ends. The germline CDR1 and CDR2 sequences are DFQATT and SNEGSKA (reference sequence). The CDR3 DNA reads TGCAGTGCTAGACCGGGAAATGAAAAACTGTTTTTT. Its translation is CSARPGNEKLFF.

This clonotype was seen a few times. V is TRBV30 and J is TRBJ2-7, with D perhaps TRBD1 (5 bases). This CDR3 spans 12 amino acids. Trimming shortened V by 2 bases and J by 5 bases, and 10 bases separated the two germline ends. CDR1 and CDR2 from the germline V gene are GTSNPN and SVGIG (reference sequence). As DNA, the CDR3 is TGTGCCTGGAGTCCCGGCAGGGACGAGCAGTACTTC. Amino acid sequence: CAWSPGRDEQYF.

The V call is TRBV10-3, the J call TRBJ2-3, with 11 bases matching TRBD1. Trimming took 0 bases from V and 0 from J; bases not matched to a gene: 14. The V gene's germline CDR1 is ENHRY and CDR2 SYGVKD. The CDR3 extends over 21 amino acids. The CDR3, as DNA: TGTGCCATCAGTGAGTCAGGACAGGGGGCTAAATCCCGACATAGCACAGATACGCAGTATTTT. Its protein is CAISESGQGAKSRHSTDTQYF.

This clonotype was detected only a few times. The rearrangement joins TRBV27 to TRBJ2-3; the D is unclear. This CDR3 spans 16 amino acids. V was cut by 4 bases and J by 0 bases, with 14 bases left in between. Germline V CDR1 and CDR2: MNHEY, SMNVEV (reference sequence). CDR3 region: CASSSTRDSSTDTQYF. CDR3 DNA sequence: TGTGCCAGCAGTTCAACACGAGATTCTAGCACAGATACGCAGTATTTT.

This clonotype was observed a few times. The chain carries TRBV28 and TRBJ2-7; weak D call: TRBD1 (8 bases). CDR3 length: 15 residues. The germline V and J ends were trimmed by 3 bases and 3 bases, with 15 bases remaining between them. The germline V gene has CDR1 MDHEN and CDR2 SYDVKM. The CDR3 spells CASSLTYRGGYEQYF. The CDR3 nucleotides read TGTGCCAGCAGTTTGACGTACAGGGGGGGCTACGAGCAGTACTTC.

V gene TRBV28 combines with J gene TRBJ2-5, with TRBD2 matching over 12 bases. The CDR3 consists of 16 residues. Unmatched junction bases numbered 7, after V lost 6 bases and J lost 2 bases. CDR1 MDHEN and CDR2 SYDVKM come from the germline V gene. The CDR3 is CASRPTSGRKQETQYF. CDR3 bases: TGTGCCAGCAGACCAACTAGCGGGAGGAAACAAGAGACCCAGTACTTC.

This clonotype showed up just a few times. The CDR3 nucleotides are TGTGCCAGCAGCCTCATTGGGGACAGTGAAGCTTTCTTT. Protein sequence: CASSLIGDSEAFF. The chain couples TRBV3-1 to TRBJ1-1; TRBD1 aligns across 7 bases. Germline CDR1 is LGHDT and CDR2 is YNNKEL (reference sequence). Trimming at V came to 4 bases and at J to 7 bases, leaving 6 bases not matched to a gene. The CDR3 loop spans 13 amino acids.

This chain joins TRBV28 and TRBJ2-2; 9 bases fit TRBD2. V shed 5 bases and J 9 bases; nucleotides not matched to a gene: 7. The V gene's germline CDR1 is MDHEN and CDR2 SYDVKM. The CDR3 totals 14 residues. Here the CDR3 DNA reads TGTGCCAGCAGTCTTAGCGGGAGCCGCCGGGAGCTGTTTTTT. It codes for CASSLSGSRRELFF.

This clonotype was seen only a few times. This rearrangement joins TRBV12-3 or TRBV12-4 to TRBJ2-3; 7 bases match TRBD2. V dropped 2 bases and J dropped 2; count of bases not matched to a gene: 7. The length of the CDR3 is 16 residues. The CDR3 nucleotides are TGTGCCAGCAGTTTAAAGGGAAGCGGGGTCACAGATACGCAGTATTTT. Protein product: CASSLKGSGVTDTQYF.

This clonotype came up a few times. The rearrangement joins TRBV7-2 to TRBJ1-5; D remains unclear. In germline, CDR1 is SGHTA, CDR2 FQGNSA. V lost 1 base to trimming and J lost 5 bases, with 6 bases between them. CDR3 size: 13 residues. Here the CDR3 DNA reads TGTGCCAGCAGCTTAGGGACGGATCAGCCCCAGCATTTT. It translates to CASSLGTDQPQHF.

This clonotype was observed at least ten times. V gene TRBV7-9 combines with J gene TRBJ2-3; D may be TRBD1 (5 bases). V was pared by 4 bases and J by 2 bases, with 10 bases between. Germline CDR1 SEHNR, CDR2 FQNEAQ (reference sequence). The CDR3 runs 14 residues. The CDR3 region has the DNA TGTGCCAGCAGCTATAAGGGGCCCACAGATACGCAGTATTTT. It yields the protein CASSYKGPTDTQYF. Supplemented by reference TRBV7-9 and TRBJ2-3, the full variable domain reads DTGVSQNPRHKITKRGQNVTFRCDPISEHNRLYWYRQTLGQGPEFLTYFQNEAQLEKSRLLSDRFSAERPKGSFSTLEIQRTEQGDSAMYLCASSYKGPTDTQYFGPGTRLTVL.

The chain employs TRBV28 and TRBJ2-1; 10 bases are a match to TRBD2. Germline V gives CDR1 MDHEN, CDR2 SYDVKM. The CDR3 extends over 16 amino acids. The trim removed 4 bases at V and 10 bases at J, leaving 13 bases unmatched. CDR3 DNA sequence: TGTGCCAGCAGTTCCGCCCACCTAGCGGGGGCGGGAGAGCAGTTCTTC. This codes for CASSSAHLAGAGEQFF.

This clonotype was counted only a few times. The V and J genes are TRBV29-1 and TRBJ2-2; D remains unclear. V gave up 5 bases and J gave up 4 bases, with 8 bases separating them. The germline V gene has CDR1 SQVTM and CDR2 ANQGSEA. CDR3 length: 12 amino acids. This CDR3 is CSVTELTGELFF. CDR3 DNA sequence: TGCAGCGTTACAGAACTCACCGGGGAGCTGTTTTTT.

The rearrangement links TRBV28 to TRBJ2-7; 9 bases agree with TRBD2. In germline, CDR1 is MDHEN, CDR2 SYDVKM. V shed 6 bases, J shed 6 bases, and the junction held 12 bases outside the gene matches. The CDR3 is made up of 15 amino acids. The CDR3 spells CASSPADSGSIEQYF. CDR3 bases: TGTGCCAGCAGCCCCGCTGATAGCGGGAGTATCGAGCAGTACTTC. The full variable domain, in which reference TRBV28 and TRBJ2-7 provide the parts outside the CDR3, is DVKVTQSSRYLVKRTGEKVFLECVQDMDHENMFWYRQDPGLGLRLIYFSYDVKMKEKGDIPEGYSVSREKKERFSLILESASTNQTSMYLCASSPADSGSIEQYFGPGTRLTVT.